This T cell receptor beta chain was retrieved from a study of identical twins. Germline CDR1 is ENHRY and CDR2 is SYGVKD. V gave up 6 bases and J gave up 3 bases; unmatched junction bases: 5. This CDR3 is 14 amino acids long. Template switching introduced a universal primer site, and the cDNA bore unique molecular identifiers. TCRdb passed the 5' RACE reads through MiXCR, listing each CDR3 protein once. The data hold 400,000 to 650,000 distinct CDR3 sequences, with around 20% observed a single time. This clonotype came up many times. This sample was shared with a second study, whose subject was T cells expressing NK-cell markers. Per that paper: What restricted sorting to alpha-beta TCR T cells in several experiments was an anti-gamma-delta TCR antibody.

This TCR came from a woman in her late teens or twenties in good health. J is TRBJ2-1 and V is TRBV10-3; 7 bases fit TRBD1. What was sequenced was CD4+ T cells sorted from blood. The CDR3 region is CAISQGTVYNEQFF. CDR3 coding DNA: TGTGCCATCAGCCAAGGGACAGTCTACAATGAGCAGTTCTTC.